This T cell receptor (beta chain) was sequenced during a study of tumor and adjacent non-tumor tissue in lung cancer (dated by TCRdb to 2017 to 2018). Broadly, across the study: By cancer type, the cohort comprised around 11 adenocarcinoma patients, 2 squamous cell carcinoma patients and 1 small cell lung cancer patient. The 15 enrolled patients, of whom around 10 were men and 5 were women, were aged about 31 to 85 years and were diagnosed with TNM stage I to III disease. The study compared bulk TCRbeta repertoires between lung tumor tissue and matched distant non-tumor lung tissue from about 14 lung cancer patients. Sequencing produced 130 million or so productive TCRbeta reads in total, an average of approximately 4.2 million reads per sample. TCRbeta CDR3 sequencing was performed on a few dozen paired specimens, with one tumor sample and one normal lung sample collected per patient. Broader findings and caveats from the paper: The cohort had only approximately 16 patients, and the authors noted that larger samples and more detailed clinical data are needed. Tumor tissue showed significantly greater TCR diversity (inverse Simpson) than normal lung tissue (roughly 430 vs 170, P = 0.0075, Mann-Whitney U test). The sequencing platform is not named in the methods, and unique molecular identifiers are not mentioned. The top 100 clones made up a significantly larger cumulative share of the repertoire in normal lung than in tumor tissue. Significantly higher TCR diversity was found in younger patients, and higher tumor TCR diversity was associated with shorter overall and disease-free survival. Because peripheral blood was not sequenced, blood TCRbeta repertoires in the lung cancer patients of the study were not examined.

Looking up the germline V gene yields CDR1 SGHAT and CDR2 FQNNGV. Its CDR3 holds 15 amino acids, cysteine through phenylalanine. Solely the CDR3 DNA is kept, with 45 bases framed from the first base. This clonotype was found a few times. Its recognized antigen is unknown. Qualities for individual bases were not recorded, and no much larger clone is one base off. RNA was extracted from bulk unsorted tissue and checked for quality with a NanoDrop ND-1000 and an Agilent 2100. All donors had newly diagnosed lung cancer, had not received prior chemotherapy, and were admitted for thoracic surgery in China between August and November 2014. The study excluded patients who had received radiotherapy or chemotherapy before or who had another cancer at the same time. Surgical tissue pieces of about 1-2.1 cm3 were preserved in RNAlater solution and were kept at -80 degrees C until use. The library was built by means of multiplex PCR. For sequencing, an Illumina HiSeq 2500 was employed. Following protocols modified from ARM-PCR, the researchers constructed TCRbeta libraries through three rounds of nested PCR with primers (Table S4). Before sequencing, PCR products in the 200-500 bp range were cut out of the gel and cleaned up using the QIAquick gel extraction kit. The original methods were these. Trimmomatic was used to clean the reads, FLASH merged the cleaned reads into complete CDR3 sequences, and MiTCR assigned the sequences to V(D)J germline segments. VDJtools was used to compute clonal diversity as the inverse Simpson's index. A read counted as productive if the sequence was in-frame and lacked a premature stop codon. TCRdb trimmed public reads at Q25 via fastp, called clones via MiXCR and kept in-frame beta chains. All rows with the same CDR3 protein become a single entry with the most common DNA and genes. TCRdb's processing, not the authors', yielded these V and J calls. Within this sample are about 80,000 distinct CDR3 sequences, with roughly 72% of them counted one time only. The ten largest clones take up about 9.2% of the sample.

Sequencing was performed on lung tumor tissue. The sequence links TRBV11-2 to TRBJ2-1; the D gene is unclear. The origin of this receptor is a woman aged 35 to 49 with non-small cell lung cancer. The nucleotides are TGTATTAGCAGCCCGGATCCCGAGACGAGGAATGAGCAGTTCTTC. Its amino acids are CISSPDPETRNEQFF.